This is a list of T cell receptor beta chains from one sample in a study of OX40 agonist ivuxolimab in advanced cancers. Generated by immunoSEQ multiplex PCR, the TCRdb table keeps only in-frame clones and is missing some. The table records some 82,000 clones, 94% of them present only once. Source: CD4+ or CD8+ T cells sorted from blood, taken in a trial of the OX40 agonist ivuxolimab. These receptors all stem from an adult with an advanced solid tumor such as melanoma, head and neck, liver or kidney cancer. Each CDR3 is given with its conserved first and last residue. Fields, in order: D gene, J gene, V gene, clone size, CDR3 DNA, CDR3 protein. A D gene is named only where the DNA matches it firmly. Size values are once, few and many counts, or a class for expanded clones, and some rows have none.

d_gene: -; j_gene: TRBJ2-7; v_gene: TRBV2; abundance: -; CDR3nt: TGTGCCAGCAGTGAAAGGCAGGGCCTCTTGGGGCAGTACTTC; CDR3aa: CASSERQGLLGQYF
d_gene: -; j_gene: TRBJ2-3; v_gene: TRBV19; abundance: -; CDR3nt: TGTGCCAGTAGTATACAACCAGGGGGCACAGATACGCAGTATTTT; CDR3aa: CASSIQPGGTDTQYF
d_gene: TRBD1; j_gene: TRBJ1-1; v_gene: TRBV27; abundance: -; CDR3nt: TGTGCCAGCAGTCCCGGGACAGCGAACACTGAAGCTTTCTTT; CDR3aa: CASSPGTANTEAFF
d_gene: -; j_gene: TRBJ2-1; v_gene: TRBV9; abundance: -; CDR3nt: TGTGCCAGCAGCCCCAAGGAGGCAGGGATATCAAATGAGCAGTTCTTC; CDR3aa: CASSPKEAGISNEQFF
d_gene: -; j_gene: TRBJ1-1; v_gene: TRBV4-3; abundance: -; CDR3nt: TGCGCCAGCAGCCAAGAACGTGGCGGCAGGCACACTGGGGACACTGAAGCTTTCTTT; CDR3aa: CASSQERGGRHTGDTEAFF
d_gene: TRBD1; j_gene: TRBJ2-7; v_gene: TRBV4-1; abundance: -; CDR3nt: TGCGCCAGCAGCCAAGACATCAGGCAGGGGGCTTACGAGCAGTACTTC; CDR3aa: CASSQDIRQGAYEQYF
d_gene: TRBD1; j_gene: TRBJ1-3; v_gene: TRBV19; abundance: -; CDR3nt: TGTGCCAGTAGTTACAGGGGAGCGGGAAACACCATATATTTT; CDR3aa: CASSYRGAGNTIYF
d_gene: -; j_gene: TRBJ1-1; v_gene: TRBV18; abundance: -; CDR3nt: TGTGCCAGCTCATCTTCGGCCGAAGCTTTCTTT; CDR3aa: CASSSSAEAFF
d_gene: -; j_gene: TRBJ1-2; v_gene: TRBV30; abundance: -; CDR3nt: TGTGCCTGGAATTGGGAGGGCATAGGCTATGGCTACACCTTC; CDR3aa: CAWNWEGIGYGYTF
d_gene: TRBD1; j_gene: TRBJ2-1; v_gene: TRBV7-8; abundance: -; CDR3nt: TGTGCCAGCAGCTTAGGGACAGGGCTGAACTCCTACAATGAGCAGTTCTTC; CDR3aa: CASSLGTGLNSYNEQFF
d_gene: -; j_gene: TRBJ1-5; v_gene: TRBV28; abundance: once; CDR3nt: TGTGCCAGCAGTTTCCCCTATAGCAATCAGCCCCAGCATTTT; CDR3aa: CASSFPYSNQPQHF
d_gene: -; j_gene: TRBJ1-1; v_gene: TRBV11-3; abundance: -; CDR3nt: TGTGCCAGCAGCGAAGGGGGGACTGAAGCTTTCTTT; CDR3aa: CASSEGGTEAFF
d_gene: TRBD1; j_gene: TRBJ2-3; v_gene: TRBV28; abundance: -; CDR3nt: TGTGCCAGCAGTTTAATTATCGGGACAGCCCACCGGACAGATACGCAGTATTTT; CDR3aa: CASSLIIGTAHRTDTQYF
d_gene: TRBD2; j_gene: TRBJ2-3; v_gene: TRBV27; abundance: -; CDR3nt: TGTGCCAGCAGTTTAGACCTAGCGGGAGGGCCGAAGGATACGCAGTATTTT; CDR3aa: CASSLDLAGGPKDTQYF
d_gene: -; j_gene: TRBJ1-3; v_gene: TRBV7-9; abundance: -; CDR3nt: TGTGCCAGCAGCTTTCCCGGGGAACTGCGTTCTGGAAACACCATATATTTT; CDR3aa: CASSFPGELRSGNTIYF
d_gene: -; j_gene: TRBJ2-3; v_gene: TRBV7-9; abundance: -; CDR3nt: TGTGCCAGCAGCTCCCCGGGGAGCACCACAGATACGCAGTATTTT; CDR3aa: CASSSPGSTTDTQYF